The clone carrying this TCR beta chain was detected only once. With V trimmed by 5 bases and J by 4 bases, 6 bases remained unmatched. This CDR3 region has 15 residues. The V gene's germline CDR1 is LNHNV and CDR2 YYDKDF (reference sequence). The data were obtained in a study of T cell changes during pregnancy in multiple sclerosis. The assay was immunoSEQ multiplex PCR, and TCRdb's table has in-frame clones only and misses some. This table has about 110,000 clones, roughly 90% appearing once. The sequence came from a female donor with multiple sclerosis, enrolled in a pregnancy study. Source: peripheral blood, taken after pregnancy. The chain uses TRBV15 and TRBJ2-2; 8 positions agree with TRBD2. CDR3 amino acids: CATSSRRGGTGELFF. The CDR3 nucleotides read TGTGCCACCAGCTCCCGACGGGGGGGCACCGGGGAGCTGTTTTTT. The full variable domain, in which reference TRBV15 and TRBJ2-2 provide the parts outside the CDR3, is DAMVIQNPRYQVTQFGKPVTLSCSQTLNHNVMYWYQQKSSQAPKLLFHYYDKDFNNEADTPDNFQSRRPNTSFCFLDIRSPGLGDTAMYLCATSSRRGGTGELFFGEGSRLTVL.